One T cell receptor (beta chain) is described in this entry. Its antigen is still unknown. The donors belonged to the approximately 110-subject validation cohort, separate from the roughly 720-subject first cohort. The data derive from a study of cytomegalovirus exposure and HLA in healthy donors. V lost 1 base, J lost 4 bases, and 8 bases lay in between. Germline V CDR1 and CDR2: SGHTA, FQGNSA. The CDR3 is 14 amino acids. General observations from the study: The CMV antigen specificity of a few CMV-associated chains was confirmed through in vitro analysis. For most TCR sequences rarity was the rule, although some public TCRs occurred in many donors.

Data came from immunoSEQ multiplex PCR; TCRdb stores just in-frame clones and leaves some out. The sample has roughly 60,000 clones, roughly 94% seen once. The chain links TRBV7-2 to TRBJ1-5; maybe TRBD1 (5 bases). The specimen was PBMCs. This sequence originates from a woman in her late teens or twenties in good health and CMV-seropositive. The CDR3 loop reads CASSLGQKNQPQHF. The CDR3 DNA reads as TGTGCCAGCAGCTTAGGACAGAAGAATCAGCCCCAGCATTTT.